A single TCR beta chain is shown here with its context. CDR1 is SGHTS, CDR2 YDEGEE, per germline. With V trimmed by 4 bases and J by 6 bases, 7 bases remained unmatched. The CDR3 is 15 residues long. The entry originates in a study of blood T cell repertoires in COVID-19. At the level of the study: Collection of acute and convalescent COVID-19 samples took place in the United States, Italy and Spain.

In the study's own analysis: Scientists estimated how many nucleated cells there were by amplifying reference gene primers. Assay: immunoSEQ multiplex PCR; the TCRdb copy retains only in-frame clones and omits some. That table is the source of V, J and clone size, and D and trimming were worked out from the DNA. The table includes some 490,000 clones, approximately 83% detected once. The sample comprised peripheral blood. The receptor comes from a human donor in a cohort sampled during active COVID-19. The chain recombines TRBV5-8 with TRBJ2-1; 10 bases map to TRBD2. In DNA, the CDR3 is TGTGCCAGCAGCGCCCAGCGGGAGGGCCGCAATGAGCAGTTCTTC. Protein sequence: CASSAQREGRNEQFF.